These 2 T cell receptor beta chains share one sample of origin, sequenced in a study of blood T cell repertoires in COVID-19. Assay used: immunoSEQ multiplex PCR; TCRdb lists only in-frame clones, some missing. The sample records over 400,000 clones, about nine tenths being singletons. Sequenced material: PBMCs or T cells enriched from blood (not recorded which). These receptor sequences come from a woman aged 55-69 years who had recovered from COVID-19.

The J gene is TRBJ2-3, the V gene TRBV5-6; TRBD2 is a possible D gene (5 bases). The CDR3 runs to 11 residues. Trimming pared 5 bases from V and 6 bases from J, leaving 7 bases between. Germline CDR1 SGHDT, CDR2 YYEEEE. CDR3 loop: CASSTGDTQYF. In nucleotides, the CDR3 is TGTGCCAGCAGTACGGGGGATACGCAGTATTTT.

This chain links TRBV19 with TRBJ2-2, with a possible D match to TRBD1 (6 bases). The V gene lost 3 bases and the J gene lost 7 bases, with 15 bases spanning the gap. CDR1 and CDR2 from the germline V gene are LNHDA and SQIVND (reference sequence). The CDR3 loop spans 15 amino acids. The CDR3 loop is CASSIGGEVNGELFF. In DNA form, the CDR3 reads TGTGCCAGTAGTATTGGGGGCGAGGTAAACGGGGAGCTGTTTTTT.